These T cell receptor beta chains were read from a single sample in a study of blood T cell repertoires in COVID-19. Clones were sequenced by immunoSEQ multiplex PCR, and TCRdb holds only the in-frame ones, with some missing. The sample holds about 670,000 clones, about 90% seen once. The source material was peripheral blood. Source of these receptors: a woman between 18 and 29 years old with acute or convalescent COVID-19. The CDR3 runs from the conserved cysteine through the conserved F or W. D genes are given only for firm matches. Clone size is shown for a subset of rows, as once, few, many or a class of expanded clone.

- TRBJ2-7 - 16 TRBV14 CASSPRAEVLAQEQYF TGTGCCAGCAGCCCGAGGGCCGAAGTTCTGGCTCAGGAGCAGTACTTC
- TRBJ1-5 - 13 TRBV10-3 CAISESRGQPQHF TGTGCCATCAGTGAGTCTAGGGGTCAGCCCCAGCATTTT
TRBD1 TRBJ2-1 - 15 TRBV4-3 CASSPGDSSYNEQFF TGCGCCAGCAGCCCCGGGGACAGCTCCTACAATGAGCAGTTCTTC
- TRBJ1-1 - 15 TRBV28 CASSAITGTGSEAFF TGTGCCAGCAGCGCCATTACAGGGACGGGCTCTGAAGCTTTCTTT
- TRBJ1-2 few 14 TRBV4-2 CASSQDSAGYGYTF TGTGCCAGCAGCCAAGATTCGGCAGGCTATGGCTACACCTTC
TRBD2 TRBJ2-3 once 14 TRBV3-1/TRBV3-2 CASSQRSGGDTQYF TGTGCCAGCAGCCAACGGAGCGGGGGGGATACGCAGTATTTT
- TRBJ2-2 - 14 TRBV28 CASSFSQYTGELFF TGTGCCAGCAGTTTCTCACAGTACACCGGGGAGCTGTTTTTT
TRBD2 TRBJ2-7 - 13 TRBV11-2 CASSLGGGEEQYF TGTGCCAGCAGCTTAGGCGGGGGAGAAGAGCAGTACTTC
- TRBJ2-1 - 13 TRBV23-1 CASSLHRYNEQFF TGCGCCAGCAGTCTGCACAGATACAATGAGCAGTTCTTC
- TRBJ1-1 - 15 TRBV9 CASSVGRGPDTEAFF TGTGCCAGCAGCGTAGGCAGGGGCCCGGACACTGAAGCTTTCTTT
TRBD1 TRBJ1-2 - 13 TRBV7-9 CASSLKQGDGYTF TGTGCCAGCAGCTTAAAACAGGGGGATGGCTACACCTTC
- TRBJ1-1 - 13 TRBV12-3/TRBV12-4 CASSPPGYTEAFF TGTGCCAGCAGTCCTCCGGGGTACACTGAAGCTTTCTTT
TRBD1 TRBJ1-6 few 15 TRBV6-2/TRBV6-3 CASSTGTGGFSPLHF TGTGCCAGCAGCACAGGGACAGGGGGCTTTTCACCCCTCCACTTT
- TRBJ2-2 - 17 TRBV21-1 CASSKVSGQGDTGELFF TGTGCCAGCAGCAAAGTGTCCGGACAGGGAGACACCGGGGAGCTGTTTTTT
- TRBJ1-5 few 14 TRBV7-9 CASSFRGSDQPQHF TGTGCCAGCAGCTTCAGGGGTTCCGATCAGCCCCAGCATTTT
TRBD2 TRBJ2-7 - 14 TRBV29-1 CSVGGTNTPYEQYF TGCAGCGTGGGGGGGACTAATACCCCCTACGAGCAGTACTTC
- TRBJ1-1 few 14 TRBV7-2 CASSWGRENTEAFF TGTGCCAGCAGCTGGGGGAGGGAGAACACTGAAGCTTTCTTT
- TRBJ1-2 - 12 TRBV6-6 CASQDSQYGYTF TGTGCCAGCCAGGACAGCCAATATGGCTACACCTTC
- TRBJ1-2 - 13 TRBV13 CASSSGLHYGYTF TGTGCCAGCAGCTCCGGTCTCCACTATGGCTACACCTTC
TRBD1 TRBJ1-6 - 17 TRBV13 CASSSPSQGTYNSPLHF TGTGCCAGCAGCTCACCTTCACAGGGGACCTATAATTCACCCCTCCACTTT
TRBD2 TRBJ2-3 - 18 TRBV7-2 CASSIAGLRGQTTDTQYF TGTGCCAGCAGCATAGCGGGACTTCGGGGCCAAACCACAGATACGCAGTATTTT
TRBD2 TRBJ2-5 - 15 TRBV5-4 CASRGGLAEQETQYF TGTGCCAGCAGAGGCGGACTAGCGGAACAAGAGACCCAGTACTTC
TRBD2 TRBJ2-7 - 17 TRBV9 CASSPRDLAGVSYEQYF TGTGCCAGCAGCCCCCGGGACCTAGCGGGGGTCTCCTACGAGCAGTACTTC
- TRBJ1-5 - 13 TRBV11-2 CASSLDGGQPQHF TGTGCCAGCAGCTTAGATGGGGGGCAGCCCCAGCATTTT
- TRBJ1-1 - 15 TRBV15 CATSRDMGLNTEAFF TGTGCCACCAGCAGAGATATGGGGCTGAACACTGAAGCTTTCTTT
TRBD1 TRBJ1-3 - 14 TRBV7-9 CASSGTVSGNTIYF TGTGCCAGCAGCGGGACAGTCTCTGGAAACACCATATATTTT
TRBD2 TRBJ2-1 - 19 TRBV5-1 CASSLVGTSGTITYNEQFF TGCGCCAGCAGCTTGGTGGGGACTAGCGGGACCATAACCTACAATGAGCAGTTCTTC
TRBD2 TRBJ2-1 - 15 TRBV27 CASSPLAGGNNEQFF TGTGCCAGCAGTCCACTAGCGGGGGGGAACAATGAGCAGTTCTTC
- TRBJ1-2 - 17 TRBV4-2 CASSLKTVGGKRDGYTF TGTGCCAGCAGCCTTAAGACAGTGGGGGGTAAACGAGATGGCTACACCTTC
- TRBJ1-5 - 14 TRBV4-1 CASSGTGNNQPQHF TGCGCCAGCAGCGGTACAGGTAACAATCAGCCCCAGCATTTT
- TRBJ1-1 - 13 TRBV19 CASSISPNTEAFF TGTGCCAGTAGTATAAGCCCGAACACTGAAGCTTTCTTT
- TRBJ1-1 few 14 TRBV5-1 CASSFRDWDTEAFF TGCGCCAGCAGCTTCCGGGACTGGGACACTGAAGCTTTCTTT
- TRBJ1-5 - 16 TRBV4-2 CASSHGEVSFYQPQHF TGTGCCAGCAGCCACGGAGAAGTCAGTTTTTATCAGCCCCAGCATTTT
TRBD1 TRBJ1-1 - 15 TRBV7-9 CASSHWDRGLPEAFF TGTGCCAGCAGCCACTGGGACAGGGGGCTACCTGAAGCTTTCTTT
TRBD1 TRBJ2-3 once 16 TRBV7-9 CASSPTGGRSTDTQYF TGTGCCAGCAGCCCCACAGGGGGCCGTAGCACAGATACGCAGTATTTT
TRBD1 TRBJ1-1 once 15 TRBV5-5 CASSPPGTGRTEAFF TGTGCCAGCAGCCCTCCCGGGACAGGGCGCACTGAAGCTTTCTTT
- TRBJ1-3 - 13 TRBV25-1 CASSLQGGNTIYF TGTGCCAGCAGTTTACAGGGAGGAAACACCATATATTTT
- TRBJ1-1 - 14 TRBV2 CATSANRAGTEAFF TGTGCCACCTCGGCTAACAGGGCCGGCACTGAAGCTTTCTTT